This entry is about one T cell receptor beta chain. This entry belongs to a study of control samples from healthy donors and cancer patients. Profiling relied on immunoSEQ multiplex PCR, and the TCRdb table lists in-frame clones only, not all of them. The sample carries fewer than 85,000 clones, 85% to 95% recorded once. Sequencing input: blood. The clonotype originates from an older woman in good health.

CDR3 bases: TGTGCCAGCAGCAACCGTCAGACTGGAAACACCATATATTTT. It translates to CASSNRQTGNTIYF. This chain uses TRBV6-5 with TRBJ1-3; D remains unclear. Germline CDR1 reads MNHEY; CDR2 reads SVGAGI. The V end lost 6 bases, the J end lost 2 bases, and 11 bases lay between the germline ends. The CDR3 is 14 residues long.